These T cell receptor beta chains were read from a single sample in a study of T-cell memory formation after mild COVID-19. TCRdb independently ran MiXCR on the 5' RACE reads; one entry per CDR3 protein. The sample consists of about 270,000 distinct CDR3 sequences, 15% of them appearing once. Sequenced input: PBMCs or a T cell subset sorted from them (not recorded which). Receptors were obtained from an adult woman who had mild COVID-19 (a few samples of this study predate the infection). Cell type and time point are not known. CDR3s include the opening cysteine and the closing phenylalanine or tryptophan. Fields, in order: clone size, V gene, D gene, J gene, CDR3 protein, CDR3 DNA. A D gene is named only where the DNA matches it firmly. For some rows the clone size is stated as once, few or many, or as a class when expanded; others skip it.

few	TRBV7-2	TRBD2	TRBJ2-7	CASSRTSGSFSHYEQYF	TGTGCCAGCAGCAGGACTAGCGGGAGTTTTTCGCATTACGAGCAGTACTTC
.	TRBV25-1	TRBD1	TRBJ1-4	CASSEGDRDHEKLFF	TGTGCCAGCAGTGAAGGGGACAGGGACCACGAAAAACTGTTTTTT
few	TRBV24-1	TRBD2	TRBJ2-3	CATSDPGLATDTQYF	TGTGCCACCAGTGATCCAGGACTAGCAACAGATACGCAGTATTTT
few	TRBV19	.	TRBJ2-3	CASSIEGFTDTQYF	TGTGCCAGTAGTATAGAGGGATTCACAGATACGCAGTATTTT
.	TRBV7-9	.	TRBJ1-1	CASSFSNTEAFF	TGTGCCAGCAGCTTCTCGAACACTGAAGCTTTCTTT
.	TRBV9	.	TRBJ2-7	CARGGTSTLEQYF	TGTGCCAGAGGGGGGACCTCGACGCTCGAGCAGTACTTC
many	TRBV3-1	.	TRBJ2-3	CASSQAQPTDTQYF	TGTGCCAGCAGCCAAGCCCAACCCACAGATACGCAGTATTTT
.	TRBV30	.	TRBJ1-1	CAWSAYMGREKAFF	TGTGCCTGGAGTGCCTACATGGGCAGGGAAAAAGCTTTCTTT
.	TRBV5-1	.	TRBJ2-7	CASSLDRLGAFYEQYF	TGCGCCAGCAGCTTAGACAGATTGGGGGCCTTCTACGAGCAGTACTTC
few	TRBV12-3/TRBV12-4	.	TRBJ1-1	CASSDGSRRAFF	TGTGCCAGCAGTGACGGTTCGCGCCGAGCTTTCTTT
.	TRBV5-1	.	TRBJ2-5	CASSFSGGAQETQYF	TGCGCCAGCAGCTTTTCAGGCGGGGCCCAAGAGACCCAGTACTTC
.	TRBV2	.	TRBJ2-1	CASRRNWIKGNEQFF	TGTGCCAGCAGGAGGAACTGGATTAAGGGCAATGAGCAGTTCTTC
few	TRBV12-3/TRBV12-4	.	TRBJ2-5	CASTARVGETQYF	TGTGCCAGCACAGCCCGGGTCGGGGAGACCCAGTACTTC
.	TRBV19	.	TRBJ2-7	CASSNRGLSDEQYF	TGTGCCAGTAGTAATCGGGGACTGTCCGACGAGCAGTACTTC
.	TRBV28	TRBD1	TRBJ2-1	CASSPRQFNSRDRGWNEQFF	TGTGCCAGCAGTCCGCGCCAATTTAATAGCCGGGACAGGGGTTGGAATGAGCAGTTCTTC
few	TRBV6-5	.	TRBJ1-1	CASSKYDNTGTEAFF	TGTGCCAGCAGCAAATATGATAATACAGGAACTGAAGCTTTCTTT
.	TRBV15	.	TRBJ2-3	CATSRAGAGGTDTQYF	TGTGCCACCAGCAGAGCAGGGGCGGGGGGCACAGATACGCAGTATTTT
.	TRBV15	.	TRBJ1-5	CATSRETPRETMGQPQHF	TGTGCCACCAGCAGAGAGACCCCCCGCGAGACTATGGGTCAGCCCCAGCATTTT
many	TRBV5-1	.	TRBJ2-1	CASSLVGGNEQFF	TGCGCCAGCAGCTTGGTCGGAGGAAATGAGCAGTTCTTC
few	TRBV6-6	.	TRBJ1-5	CASSYSGERVSSSNQPQHF	TGTGCCAGCAGTTACTCGGGGGAACGGGTTAGTAGCAGCAATCAGCCCCAGCATTTT
few	TRBV4-1	.	TRBJ2-1	CASSQDRRDEQFF	TGCGCCAGCAGCCAAGATCGACGCGATGAGCAGTTCTTC
few	TRBV10-3	.	TRBJ2-4	CAISEAGNIQYF	TGTGCCATCAGTGAGGCGGGAAACATTCAGTACTTC
few	TRBV29-1	TRBD2	TRBJ2-3	CSVATSGSTDTQYF	TGCAGCGTTGCGACTAGCGGGAGTACAGATACGCAGTATTTT
few	TRBV12-3/TRBV12-4	.	TRBJ1-5	CASSYKPSVNSNQPQHF	TGTGCCAGCAGCTACAAACCGTCCGTGAATAGCAATCAGCCCCAGCATTTT
.	TRBV20-1	.	TRBJ2-5	CSAQKGPRSYF	TGCAGTGCTCAGAAGGGACCCCGGTCGTACTTC
.	TRBV7-3	.	TRBJ1-5	CASSFGVNQPQHF	TGTGCCAGCAGCTTCGGGGTGAATCAGCCCCAGCATTTT
.	TRBV7-2	TRBD2	TRBJ2-1	CASSKSGGYSYNEQFF	TGTGCCAGCAGCAAGAGCGGGGGTTATTCCTACAATGAGCAGTTCTTC
.	TRBV7-2	.	TRBJ2-3	CASSPLLGGGFADTQYF	TGTGCCAGCAGCCCCCTTCTAGGGGGGGGGTTCGCAGATACGCAGTATTTT
few	TRBV27	.	TRBJ1-2	CASTLTGIANYGYTF	TGTGCCAGCACTCTTACGGGTATAGCTAACTATGGCTACACCTTC
.	TRBV11-2	TRBD1	TRBJ2-7	CASSLVLGQASYEQYF	TGTGCCAGCAGCTTAGTCTTAGGACAGGCCTCCTACGAGCAGTACTTC
few	TRBV4-2	TRBD1	TRBJ1-5	CASSHSGTGDQPQHF	TGTGCCAGCAGCCACTCCGGGACAGGGGATCAGCCCCAGCATTTT
once	TRBV24-1	.	TRBJ2-7	CATSERTPREQYF	TGTGCCACCAGTGAACGGACCCCACGCGAGCAGTACTTC
few	TRBV12-3/TRBV12-4	TRBD2	TRBJ2-2	CASSRRTAPGGTGELFF	TGTGCCAGCAGTCGACGGACGGCCCCGGGGGGCACCGGGGAGCTGTTTTTT
few	TRBV3-1	TRBD1	TRBJ1-1	CASSHSRTGGNTEAFF	TGTGCCAGCAGCCACTCGAGGACAGGGGGGAACACTGAAGCTTTCTTT
.	TRBV3-1	TRBD2	TRBJ2-1	CASRTSGTSYNEQFF	TGTGCCAGCAGGACTAGCGGGACCTCCTACAATGAGCAGTTCTTC
few	TRBV19	.	TRBJ2-1	CASRKLDSSYNEQFF	TGTGCCAGTAGAAAACTTGACAGCTCCTACAATGAGCAGTTCTTC
.	TRBV3-1	.	TRBJ2-5	CASSLGPPGGETQYF	TGTGCCAGCAGCCTGGGGCCTCCCGGCGGGGAGACCCAGTACTTC
few	TRBV6-5	.	TRBJ1-2	CASSFYGQGTYGYTF	TGTGCCAGCAGTTTTTACGGGCAGGGTACCTATGGCTACACCTTC
many	TRBV7-6	.	TRBJ2-5	CASSLGDLETQYF	TGTGCCAGCAGCTTAGGGGATCTAGAGACCCAGTACTTC
many	TRBV6-5	TRBD1	TRBJ1-1	CASSRQGYTEAFF	TGTGCCAGCAGTCGACAGGGATACACTGAAGCTTTCTTT
.	TRBV7-3	.	TRBJ1-2	CASSRGHGNYGYTF	TGTGCCAGCAGCCGGGGGCACGGAAACTATGGCTACACCTTC
few	TRBV5-1	TRBD1	TRBJ1-1	CASRRDSAGGEAFF	TGCGCCAGCAGGCGGGACAGTGCAGGGGGTGAAGCTTTCTTT
few	TRBV11-2	.	TRBJ2-5	CASSSGHEETQYF	TGTGCCAGCAGCTCCGGACATGAAGAGACCCAGTACTTC
few	TRBV11-3	.	TRBJ2-2	CASSLDGNTGELFF	TGTGCCAGCAGCTTAGATGGGAACACCGGGGAGCTGTTTTTT
.	TRBV7-9	TRBD1	TRBJ2-7	CASSRGQGNAYEQYF	TGTGCCAGCAGCCGGGGACAGGGGAATGCCTACGAGCAGTACTTC